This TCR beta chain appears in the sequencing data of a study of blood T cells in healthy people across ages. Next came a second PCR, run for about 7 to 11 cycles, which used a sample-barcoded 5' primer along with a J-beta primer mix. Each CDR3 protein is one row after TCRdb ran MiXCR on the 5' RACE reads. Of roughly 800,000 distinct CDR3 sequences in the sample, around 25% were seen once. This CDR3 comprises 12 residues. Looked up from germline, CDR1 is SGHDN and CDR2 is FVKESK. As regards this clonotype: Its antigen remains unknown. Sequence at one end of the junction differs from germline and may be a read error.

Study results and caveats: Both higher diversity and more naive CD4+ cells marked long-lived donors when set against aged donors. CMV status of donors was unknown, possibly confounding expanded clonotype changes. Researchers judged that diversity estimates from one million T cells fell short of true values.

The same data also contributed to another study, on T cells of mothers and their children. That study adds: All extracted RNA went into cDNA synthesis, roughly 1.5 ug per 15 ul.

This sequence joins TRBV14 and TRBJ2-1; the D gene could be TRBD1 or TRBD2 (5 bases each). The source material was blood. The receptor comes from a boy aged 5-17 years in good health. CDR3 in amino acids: CVSSRVGETQDF. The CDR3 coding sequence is TGTGTCAGCAGCCGCGTGGGGGAGACCCAGGACTTC.